The clone carrying this TCR beta chain was found many times. The germline gives CDR1 SNHLY, CDR2 FYNNEI. The V end lost 7 bases, the J end lost 2 bases, and 9 bases lay between the germline ends. The CDR3 is made up of 13 amino acids. TCRdb re-called the 5' RACE reads through MiXCR, storing one row per CDR3 protein. Found here are approximately 88,000 distinct CDR3 sequences, about an eighth of them singletons; the top ten hold 1.4%. The entry originates in a study of early T cells in non-severe SARS-CoV-2 infection. Sequenced input: whole blood. This TCR was recovered from an adult who was a healthcare worker with PCR-confirmed SARS-CoV-2 infection or an uninfected control (not recorded which). V and J are TRBV2 and TRBJ1-5; the D gene is possibly TRBD1 (6 bases). This chain's CDR3 is CASNYRGNQPQHF. CDR3 bases: TGTGCCAGCAATTACAGGGGCAATCAGCCCCAGCATTTT.